A single sample is the source of the 28 T cell receptor beta chains below, sequenced in a study of T-cell memory formation after mild COVID-19. TCRdb reanalysed the 5' RACE reads using MiXCR and keeps one entry per CDR3 protein. The sample has 450,000 to 650,000 distinct CDR3 sequences; roughly 18% are singletons. The sequencing sample was made of PBMCs or a T cell subset sorted from them (not recorded which). The receptors originated from an adult woman who had mild COVID-19 (a few samples of this study predate the infection). Cell type and time point are not known.

This clonotype was detected a few times. This chain connects TRBV9 to TRBJ2-5; possible D gene TRBD2, 6 bases. Germline lookup yields CDR1 SGDLS and CDR2 YYNGEE. V was trimmed by 2 bases and J by 2 bases, leaving 13 bases between them. This CDR3 contains 15 residues. The CDR3 loop reads CASSVGGRGQETQYF. As DNA, the CDR3 is TGTGCCAGCAGCGTGGGCGGGCGGGGTCAAGAGACCCAGTACTTC.

The chain joins TRBV11-3 to TRBJ2-1; D is perhaps TRBD2 (6 bases). The CDR3 loop spans 15 amino acids. The V and J ends lost 4 bases and 3 bases respectively, with 13 bases between them. Germline V gene lookup returns CDR1 SGHNT and CDR2 YENEEA. The CDR3 nucleotides are TGTGCCAGCAGCTCCCGGGATAGCGGCTACAATGAGCAGTTCTTC. It is translated as CASSSRDSGYNEQFF.

This clonotype was detected a few times. The V and J genes are TRBV11-2 and TRBJ2-3, with D tentatively TRBD1 or TRBD2 (7 bases each). The germline V gene encodes CDR1 SGHAT and CDR2 FQNNGV. The CDR3 runs 17 residues. The V end was cut by 7 bases, the J end by 4 bases, with 24 bases between. CDR3 amino acids: CASTSGPQGGFSDTQYF. In DNA, the CDR3 is TGTGCCAGCACCTCCGGCCCCCAGGGGGGGTTTTCAGATACGCAGTATTTT.

The rearrangement links TRBV12-3 or TRBV12-4 to TRBJ1-6, with D possibly matching TRBD1 (6 bases). V shed 6 bases and J shed 5 bases, with 11 bases lying between them. CDR3 length: 14 amino acids. The CDR3 spells CASRPGTHNSPLHF. DNA for the CDR3: TGTGCCAGCAGACCCGGGACACATAATTCACCCCTCCACTTT.

This clonotype was counted between two and nine times. The chain joins TRBV6-5 to TRBJ1-2; 10 bases match TRBD1. The germline V gene encodes CDR1 MNHEY and CDR2 SVGAGI. V was pared by 2 bases and J by 4 bases, with 4 bases of the junction left unmatched. The CDR3 spans 15 residues. In DNA, the CDR3 is TGTGCCAGCAGTTACGGGACAGGGGCGATCTATGGCTACACCTTC. Its translation: CASSYGTGAIYGYTF.

The rearrangement links TRBV30 to TRBJ2-7; TRBD1 agrees at 7 bases. CDR1 GTSNPN and CDR2 SVGIG come from the germline V gene (reference sequence). The CDR3 consists of 15 residues. Unmatched junction bases numbered 10, after V lost 2 bases and J lost 3 bases. This CDR3 reads CAWSRGIAGGYEQYF. CDR3 coding DNA: TGTGCCTGGAGTCGGGGAATTGCAGGGGGCTACGAGCAGTACTTC.

The CDR3 region has the DNA TGCGCCAGCAGCTTGTACCGGGACCGAGCCTACAATGAGCAGTTCTTC. Amino acid sequence: CASSLYRDRAYNEQFF. The chain carries TRBV5-1 and TRBJ2-1; D assignment may be TRBD1 or TRBD2 (5 bases each). CDR1 is SGHRS, CDR2 YFSETQ, per germline. Deletions cut 1 base from V and 2 bases from J, with 13 bases between. The CDR3 covers 16 residues.

J is TRBJ2-1 and V is TRBV7-8; D is possibly TRBD2 (6 bases). CDR1 SGHVS and CDR2 FQNEAQ come from the germline V gene. The CDR3 consists of 16 residues. V shed 7 bases and J shed 0 bases, with 16 bases lying between them. The CDR3 coding sequence is TGTGCCAGCAAGCGAGCGGGCTGGAGCTCCTACAATGAGCAGTTCTTC. Encoded protein: CASKRAGWSSYNEQFF.

This clonotype was seen a handful of times. The rearrangement joins TRBV5-5 to TRBJ2-1, with unresolved D. V was cut by 2 bases and J by 1 base, with 10 bases left in between. This CDR3 is built from 15 residues. Germline CDR1 reads SGHKS; CDR2 reads YYEKEE (reference sequence). As DNA, the CDR3 is TGTGCCAGCAGCTTAATTGCGGTTTCCTACAATGAGCAGTTCTTC. This encodes CASSLIAVSYNEQFF. The variable domain in full, completed from reference TRBV5-5 and TRBJ2-1, reads DAGVTQSPTHLIKTRGQQVTLRCSPISGHKSVSWYQQVLGQGPQFIFQYYEKEERGRGNFPDRFSARQFPNYSSELNVNALLLGDSALYLCASSLIAVSYNEQFFGPGTRLTVL.

Many counts were recorded for this clonotype. This chain connects TRBV18 to TRBJ1-6; 7 bases line up with TRBD1. Germline V gene sequence: CDR1 KGHSH, CDR2 LQKENI. The junction had 4 bases not matched to a gene; V was cut back by 3 bases and J by 8 bases. The CDR3 contains 14 residues. CDR3 protein: CASSPDREHSPLHF. The CDR3 bases are TGTGCCAGCTCACCCGACAGGGAGCATTCACCCCTCCACTTT. Looking up the rest from reference TRBV18 and TRBJ1-6 gives the full variable domain: NAGVMQNPRHLVRRRGQEARLRCSPMKGHSHVYWYRQLPEEGLKFMVYLQKENIIDESGMPKERFSAEFPKEGPSILRIQQVVRGDSAAYFCASSPDREHSPLHFGNGTRLTVT.

This clonotype was picked up many times. The rearrangement uses TRBV29-1 and TRBJ1-4, with D maybe TRBD1 (5 bases). CDR3 length: 11 residues. With 6 bases removed from V and 7 bases from J, the gap between germline ends came to 9 bases. Looked up from germline, CDR1 is SQVTM and CDR2 is ANQGSEA. The CDR3 coding sequence is TGCAGCGTCAGGGAGGGTGAAAAACTGTTTTTT. Amino acid sequence: CSVREGEKLFF.

This clonotype was counted only a few times. The CDR3 nucleotides are TGTGCCAGTCGACAGTCGGAGACCCAGTACTTC. This translates into CASRQSETQYF. The gene calls are TRBV18 and TRBJ2-5; D possibly corresponds to TRBD1 (5 bases). Germline CDR1 is KGHSH and CDR2 is LQKENI. The CDR3 extends over 11 amino acids. V was clipped by 9 bases and J by 5 bases, with 10 bases between them.

The chain carries TRBV6-1 and TRBJ1-5; TRBD1 might be the D (6 bases). V was clipped by 1 base and J by 1 base, with 11 bases between them. The CDR3 loop spans 16 amino acids. Germline CDR1 reads MNHNS; CDR2 reads SASEGT. CDR3 DNA: TGTGCCAGCAGTGAAGTGGGGGGCGAGAGCAATCAGCCCCAGCATTTT. Its translation is CASSEVGGESNQPQHF.

This clonotype was seen more than once but under ten times. The genes are TRBV25-1 and TRBJ2-7; D is uncertain. Germline V lookup: CDR1 MGHDK, CDR2 SYGVNS. Trimming took 2 bases from V and 2 from J, leaving 10 bases between them. The CDR3 runs to 14 residues. The CDR3 coding sequence is TGTGCCAGCAGTGAAGGCTGGGGTACCTACGAGCAGTACTTC. Translation: CASSEGWGTYEQYF.

The chain couples TRBV27 to TRBJ2-3; 7 bases agree with TRBD2. With 6 bases clipped from V and 3 bases from J, the junction kept 6 bases outside the gene matches. The CDR3 sequence is 14 residues long. Germline CDR1 MNHEY, CDR2 SMNVEV (reference sequence). The CDR3 DNA sequence: TGTGCCAGCAGGGGGTGGCGGGAGACAGATACGCAGTATTTT. Translated, it gives CASRGWRETDTQYF.

V is TRBV12-3 or TRBV12-4 and J is TRBJ2-1, with 8 bases fitting TRBD2. The length of the CDR3 is 15 residues. The V gene end was trimmed by 3 bases and the J gene end by 7 bases; junction bases not matched to a gene: 8. CDR3 coding DNA: TGTGCCAGCAGTTTGGGAGCGGGAGTAAGAAATGAGCAGTTCTTC. It yields the protein CASSLGAGVRNEQFF.

This chain links TRBV11-2 with TRBJ2-1; 9 bases line up with TRBD2. The CDR3 length is 18 residues. Germline V gene lookup returns CDR1 SGHAT and CDR2 FQNNGV. V lost 4 bases, J lost 5 bases, and 15 bases stayed unmatched. The CDR3 DNA sequence: TGTGCCAGCAGCTCTCTCCTCTGGAGGACTAGCGAGGACAATGAGCAGTTCTTC. Protein sequence: CASSSLLWRTSEDNEQFF.

This clonotype was seen more than once but under ten times. The rearrangement links TRBV28 to TRBJ2-7, with D maybe TRBD2 (6 bases). Trimming removed 7 bases at V and 7 bases at J, with 20 bases between. The CDR3 is 14 residues long. Germline assignment: CDR1 MDHEN and CDR2 SYDVKM. In DNA, the CDR3 is TGTGCCAGCAAACCCTGGGTGGAGGCGGGAGAGCAGTACTTC. Translating it yields CASKPWVEAGEQYF.

V is TRBV30 and J is TRBJ1-4; TRBD1 aligns across 7 bases. V gave up 1 base and J gave up 4 bases; unmatched junction bases: 6. This CDR3 spans 15 amino acids. Germline V lookup: CDR1 GTSNPN, CDR2 SVGIG (reference sequence). CDR3 loop: CAWSAGQLHNEKLFF. The CDR3 region has the DNA TGTGCCTGGAGTGCGGGACAGCTTCATAATGAAAAACTGTTTTTT. Looking up the rest from reference TRBV30 and TRBJ1-4 gives the full variable domain: SQTIHQWPATLVQPVGSPLSLECTVEGTSNPNLYWYRQAAGRGLQLLFYSVGIGQISSEVPQNLSASRPQDRQFILSSKKLLLSDSGFYLCAWSAGQLHNEKLFFGSGTQLSVL.

A few counts support this clonotype. This chain joins TRBV3-1 and TRBJ2-1; TRBD2 is a possible D gene (6 bases). CDR3 length: 13 residues. The ends were cut back, 7 bases at V and 5 bases at J, with 12 bases in the middle. The germline V gene encodes CDR1 LGHDT and CDR2 YNNKEL (reference sequence). This chain's CDR3 is CASTAGRNNEQFF. CDR3 sequence (DNA): TGTGCCAGCACGGCGGGACGTAACAATGAGCAGTTCTTC.

This clonotype was seen only once. The chain uses TRBV7-8 and TRBJ2-3, with a tentative D call TRBD1 (6 bases). V was pared by 5 bases and J by 2 bases, with 20 bases between. Germline values: CDR1 SGHVS, CDR2 FQNEAQ. The CDR3 extends over 17 amino acids. The CDR3 spells CASSMDRRAMNTDTQYF. The CDR3 DNA is TGTGCCAGCAGCATGGACAGAAGGGCTATGAACACAGATACGCAGTATTTT.

The genes are TRBV5-1 and TRBJ2-1; D is uncertain. The CDR3 is 12 amino acids. Germline V CDR1 and CDR2: SGHRS, YFSETQ. The V and J ends lost 7 bases and 3 bases respectively, with 8 bases between them. The CDR3 bases are TGCGCCAGCGGATTCTACTACAATGAGCAGTTCTTC. Translation: CASGFYYNEQFF.

This rearrangement joins TRBV20-1 to TRBJ2-3; 9 bases match TRBD1. Per the germline V gene, CDR1 is DFQATT and CDR2 is SNEGSKA (reference sequence). Trimming cost V 5 bases and J 0 bases; bases outside gene matches: 3. CDR3 length equals 14 residues. CDR3 nucleotide sequence: TGCAGTGCTGCACAGGGGGCGAGCACAGATACGCAGTATTTT. This codes for CSAAQGASTDTQYF.

The J gene is TRBJ2-3, the V gene TRBV19; a possible D gene is TRBD1 (5 bases). Trimming removed 3 bases at V and 6 bases at J, with 16 bases between. The CDR3 length is 15 residues. CDR1 and CDR2 (germline): LNHDA, SQIVND (reference sequence). The CDR3 loop is CASSMEGLTGDTQYF. The DNA for the CDR3 is TGTGCCAGTAGTATGGAAGGGCTTACAGGCGATACGCAGTATTTT.

This clonotype was seen a few times. This sequence joins TRBV30 and TRBJ2-3; D perhaps matches TRBD1 (6 bases). Per germline, CDR1 GTSNPN and CDR2 SVGIG (reference sequence). V was pared by 1 base and J by 2 bases, with 7 bases between. This CDR3 has 13 residues. CDR3 protein: CAWSEGDTDTQYF. The CDR3 bases are TGTGCCTGGAGTGAGGGGGACACAGATACGCAGTATTTT.

This chain uses TRBV29-1 with TRBJ1-2, with TRBD1 matching over 8 bases. V dropped 5 bases and J dropped 7; count of bases not matched to a gene: 3. The V gene's germline CDR1 is SQVTM and CDR2 ANQGSEA. The CDR3 has 11 residues. CDR3 sequence (DNA): TGCAGCGTTCAGGGGGCGGGTGGCTACACCTTC. The encoded protein is CSVQGAGGYTF.

The rearrangement joins TRBV29-1 to TRBJ1-2, with D possibly being TRBD1 (5 bases). The length of the CDR3 is 13 residues. Germline V lookup: CDR1 SQVTM, CDR2 ANQGSEA. Between the trimmed V and J ends, which lost 6 bases and 4 bases, there was a span of 15 bases. The CDR3 bases are TGCAGCGTCGAGGGGCGGGGGGGCTATGGCTACACCTTC. It encodes CSVEGRGGYGYTF.

This clonotype was detected a few times. This chain uses TRBV12-3 or TRBV12-4 with TRBJ2-4; D remains ambiguous. The length of the CDR3 is 17 residues. With 2 bases removed from V and 3 bases from J, the gap between germline ends came to 17 bases. CDR3 amino acids: CASSLSTGPPVKNIQYF. CDR3 nucleotides: TGTGCCAGCAGTTTAAGCACGGGCCCGCCGGTCAAAAACATTCAGTACTTC.